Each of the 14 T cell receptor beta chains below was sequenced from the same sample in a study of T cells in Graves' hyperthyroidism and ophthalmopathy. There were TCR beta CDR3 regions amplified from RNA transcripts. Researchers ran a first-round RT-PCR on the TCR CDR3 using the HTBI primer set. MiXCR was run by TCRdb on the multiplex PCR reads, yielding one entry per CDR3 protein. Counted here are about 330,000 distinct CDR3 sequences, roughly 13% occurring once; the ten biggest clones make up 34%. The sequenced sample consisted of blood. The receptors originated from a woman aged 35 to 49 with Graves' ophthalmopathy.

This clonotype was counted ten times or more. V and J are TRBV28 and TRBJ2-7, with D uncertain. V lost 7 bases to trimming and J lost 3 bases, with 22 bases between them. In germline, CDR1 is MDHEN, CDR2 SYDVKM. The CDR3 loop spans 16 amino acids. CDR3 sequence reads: CASIWSMGRSNYEQYF. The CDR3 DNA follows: TGTGCCAGCATTTGGTCGATGGGCAGGAGTAACTACGAGCAGTACTTC.

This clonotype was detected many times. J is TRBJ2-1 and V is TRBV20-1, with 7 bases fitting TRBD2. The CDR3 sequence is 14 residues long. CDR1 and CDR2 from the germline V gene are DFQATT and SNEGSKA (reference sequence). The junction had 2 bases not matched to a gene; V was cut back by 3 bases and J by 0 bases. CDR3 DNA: TGCAGTGCTAGCGGGGGGAACTCCTACAATGAGCAGTTCTTC. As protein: CSASGGNSYNEQFF.

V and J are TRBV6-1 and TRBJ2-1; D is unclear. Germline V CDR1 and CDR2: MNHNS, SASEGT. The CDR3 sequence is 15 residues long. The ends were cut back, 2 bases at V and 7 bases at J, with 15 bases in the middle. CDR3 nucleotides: TGTGCCAGCAGTGAACACGGTGGAGTGCCTAATGAGCAGTTCTTC. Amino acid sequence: CASSEHGGVPNEQFF.

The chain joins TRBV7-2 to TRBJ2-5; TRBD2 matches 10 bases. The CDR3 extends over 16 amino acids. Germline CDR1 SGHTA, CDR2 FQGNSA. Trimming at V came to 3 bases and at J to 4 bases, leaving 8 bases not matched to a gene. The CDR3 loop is CASSFVAGGKGETQYF. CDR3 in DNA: TGTGCCAGCAGCTTTGTAGCGGGGGGCAAGGGAGAGACCCAGTACTTC.

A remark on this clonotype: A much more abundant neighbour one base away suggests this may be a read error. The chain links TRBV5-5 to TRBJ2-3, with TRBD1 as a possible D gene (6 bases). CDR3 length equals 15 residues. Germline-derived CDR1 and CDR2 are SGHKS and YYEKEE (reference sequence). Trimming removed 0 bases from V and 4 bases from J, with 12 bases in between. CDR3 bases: TGTGCCAGCAGCTTGGGGGGACACTCCGCAGATACGCAGTATTTT. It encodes CASSLGGHSADTQYF.

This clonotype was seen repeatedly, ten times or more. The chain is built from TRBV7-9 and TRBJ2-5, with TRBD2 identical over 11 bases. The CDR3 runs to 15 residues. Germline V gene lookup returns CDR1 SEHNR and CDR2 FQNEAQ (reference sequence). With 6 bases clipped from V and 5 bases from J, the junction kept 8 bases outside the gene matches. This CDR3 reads CASRALAGVHETQYF. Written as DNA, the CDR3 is TGTGCCAGCAGGGCACTAGCGGGGGTGCACGAGACCCAGTACTTC.

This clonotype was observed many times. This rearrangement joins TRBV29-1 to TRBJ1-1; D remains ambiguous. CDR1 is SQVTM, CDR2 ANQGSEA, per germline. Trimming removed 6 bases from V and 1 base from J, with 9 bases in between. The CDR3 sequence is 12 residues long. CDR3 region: CSVVDKNTEAFF. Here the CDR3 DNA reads TGCAGCGTCGTCGACAAGAACACTGAAGCTTTCTTT.

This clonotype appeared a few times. The CDR3 coding sequence is TGTGCCTGGAGGGGGACTAGTTCTAAGCAGTACTTC. It codes for CAWRGTSSKQYF. V is TRBV30 and J is TRBJ2-7; 8 nucleotides line up with TRBD2. J was trimmed by 8 bases and V by 3 bases; bases with no gene match: 6. Germline V gene sequence: CDR1 GTSNPN, CDR2 SVGIG (reference sequence). CDR3 size: 12 residues.

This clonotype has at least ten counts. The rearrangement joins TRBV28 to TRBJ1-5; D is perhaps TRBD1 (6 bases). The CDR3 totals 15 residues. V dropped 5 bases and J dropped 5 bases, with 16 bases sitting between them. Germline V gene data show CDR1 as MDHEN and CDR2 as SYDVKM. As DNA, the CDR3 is TGTGCCAGCAGTCTCATTAGGGGGATGCATCAGCCCCAGCATTTT. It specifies CASSLIRGMHQPQHF.

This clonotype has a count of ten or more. CDR3 in DNA: TGCAGTGCCCCTACTAGCGGGAGGGTGAGCTCCTACAATGAGCAGTTCTTC. The encoded protein is CSAPTSGRVSSYNEQFF. The genes are TRBV20-1 and TRBJ2-1; 13 bases align to TRBD2. Germline CDR1 DFQATT, CDR2 SNEGSKA (reference sequence). CDR3 length: 17 residues. With V trimmed by 6 bases and J by 0 bases, 8 bases remained unmatched.

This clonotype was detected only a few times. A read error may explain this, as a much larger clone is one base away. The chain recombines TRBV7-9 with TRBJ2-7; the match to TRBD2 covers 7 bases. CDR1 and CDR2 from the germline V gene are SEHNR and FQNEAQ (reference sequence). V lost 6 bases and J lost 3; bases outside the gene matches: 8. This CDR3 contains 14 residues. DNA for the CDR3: TGTGCCAGCAGTCTTGGGGGGGTCTTCTACGAGCAGTACTTC. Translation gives CASSLGGVFYEQYF.

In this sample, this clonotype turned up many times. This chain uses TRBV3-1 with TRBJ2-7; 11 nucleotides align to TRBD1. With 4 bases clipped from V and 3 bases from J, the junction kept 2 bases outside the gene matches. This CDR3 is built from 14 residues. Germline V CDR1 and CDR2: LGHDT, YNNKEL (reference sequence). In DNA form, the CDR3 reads TGTGCCAGCAGCCCCGGGACAGGGGGCTACGAGCAGTACTTC. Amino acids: CASSPGTGGYEQYF.

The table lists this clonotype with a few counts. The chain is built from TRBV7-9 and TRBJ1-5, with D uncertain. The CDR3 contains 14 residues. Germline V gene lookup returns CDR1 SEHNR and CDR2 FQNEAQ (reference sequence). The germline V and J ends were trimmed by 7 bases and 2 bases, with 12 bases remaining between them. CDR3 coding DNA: TGTGCCAGCACCACCCCCGGCGGCAATCAGCCCCAGCATTTT. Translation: CASTTPGGNQPQHF.

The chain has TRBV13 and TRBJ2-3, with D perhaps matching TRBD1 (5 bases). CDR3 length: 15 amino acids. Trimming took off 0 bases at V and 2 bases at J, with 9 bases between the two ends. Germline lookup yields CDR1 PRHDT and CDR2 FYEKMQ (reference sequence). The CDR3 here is CASSLGFGATDTQYF. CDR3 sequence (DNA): TGTGCCAGCAGCTTAGGCTTTGGGGCCACAGATACGCAGTATTTT.